These 21 T cell receptor beta chains were sequenced from one sample in a study of regulatory T cells in long-lasting Graves disease. As for time point: persistent/refractory GD, antithyroid drugs over 5 years with positive TRAb. The TCR library was made from RNA extracted from PBMCs. Combining iRepertoire HTBI primers with Arm-PCR of CDR3 regions, the authors built TCR beta libraries. TCRdb reanalysed the multiplex PCR reads using MiXCR and keeps one entry per CDR3 protein. This repertoire shows roughly 490,000 distinct CDR3 sequences, about 20% found once; its top ten account for around 14%. The sequences come from peripheral blood mononuclear cells (PBMCs), collected when the disease was refractory, from a patient treated with antithyroid drugs. The source is a female donor with Graves disease.

This clonotype occurred a few times. The chain employs TRBV6-1 and TRBJ2-2, with 7 bases matching TRBD1. J lost 7 bases, V lost 7 bases, and 9 bases had no gene match. Germline V lookup: CDR1 MNHNS, CDR2 SASEGT. The CDR3 runs 14 residues. Here the CDR3 DNA reads TGTGCCAGCAAGAGGACAGGCGCTGGCGGGGAGCTGTTTTTT. Amino acids: CASKRTGAGGELFF.

The V call is TRBV24-1, the J call TRBJ2-1; 9 bases agree with TRBD2. Germline CDR1 is KGHDR and CDR2 is SFDVKD. The CDR3 totals 15 residues. V lost 5 bases and J lost 6; bases outside the gene matches: 7. The CDR3 DNA follows: TGTGCCACCAGTGCCCGAGCGGGAGGTGGCAATGAGCAGTTCTTC. It specifies CATSARAGGGNEQFF.

V gene TRBV29-1 combines with J gene TRBJ2-5, with D tentatively TRBD1 or TRBD2 (6 bases each). CDR3 length: 15 residues. In germline, CDR1 is SQVTM, CDR2 ANQGSEA. The ends were cut back, 2 bases at V and 5 bases at J, with 18 bases in the middle. CDR3 residues: CSVEPPGAIGETQYF. Written as DNA, the CDR3 is TGCAGCGTTGAACCTCCGGGGGCAATTGGGGAGACCCAGTACTTC.

The sample holds a few counts of this clonotype. This rearrangement joins TRBV10-3 to TRBJ1-2; D not resolved. V gave up 6 bases and J gave up 6 bases, with 14 bases separating them. Germline CDR1 ENHRY, CDR2 SYGVKD. The length of the CDR3 is 13 residues. CDR3 sequence: CAIRTQSKHGYTF. CDR3 DNA: TGTGCCATCAGGACCCAGTCGAAGCATGGCTACACCTTC.

This clonotype came up many times. This CDR3 reads CASSYADTAEAFF. DNA for the CDR3: TGTGCCAGCAGTTACGCGGACACAGCCGAAGCTTTCTTT. The rearrangement uses TRBV6-2 or TRBV6-3 and TRBJ1-1; D is possibly TRBD1 (5 bases). The V gene's germline CDR1 is MNHEY and CDR2 SVGEGT. Trimming pared 2 bases from V and 8 bases from J, leaving 12 bases between. The CDR3 is made up of 13 amino acids.

A few counts support this clonotype. J is TRBJ1-1 and V is TRBV19, with unresolved D. The CDR3 contains 14 residues. V gave up 0 bases and J gave up 0 bases, with 5 bases separating them. The germline gives CDR1 LNHDA, CDR2 SQIVND (reference sequence). CDR3 residues: CASSIDRLNTEAFF. The CDR3 bases are TGTGCCAGTAGTATAGACAGGTTGAACACTGAAGCTTTCTTT.

A note on this clonotype: A much larger clone sits a single nucleotide away, making a read error possible. The rearrangement joins TRBV6-1 to TRBJ1-1; tentatively, D is TRBD1 (5 bases). The CDR3 spans 12 residues. Germline loops: CDR1 MNHNS, CDR2 SASEGT. Trimming pared 8 bases from V and 7 bases from J, leaving 14 bases between. CDR3 nucleotide sequence: TGTGCCAGCGGTCAGGACACCTTTGAAGCTTTCTTT. It codes for CASGQDTFEAFF.

This clonotype appeared once. V is TRBV5-1 and J is TRBJ1-1, with 10 bases identical to TRBD1. The germline V gene encodes CDR1 SGHRS and CDR2 YFSETQ. The CDR3 consists of 16 residues. Germline trimming cut 0 bases from V and 1 base from J; bases unmatched to any gene: 3. CDR3 amino acids: CASSLEGQGSNTEAFF. In nucleotides, the CDR3 is TGCGCCAGCAGCTTGGAGGGACAGGGGTCGAACACTGAAGCTTTCTTT.

The rearrangement links TRBV7-9 to TRBJ2-2, with TRBD2 as a possible D gene (5 bases). Trimming took off 5 bases at V and 2 bases at J, with 18 bases between the two ends. CDR1 SEHNR and CDR2 FQNEAQ come from the germline V gene (reference sequence). The CDR3 covers 17 residues. The CDR3 sequence: CASSALAGRTNTGELFF. CDR3 DNA: TGTGCCAGCAGCGCTCTCGCGGGCAGGACCAACACCGGGGAGCTGTTTTTT. Supplemented by reference TRBV7-9 and TRBJ2-2, the full variable domain reads DTGVSQNPRHKITKRGQNVTFRCDPISEHNRLYWYRQTLGQGPEFLTYFQNEAQLEKSRLLSDRFSAERPKGSFSTLEIQRTEQGDSAMYLCASSALAGRTNTGELFFGEGSRLTVL.

In this sample, this clonotype turned up many times. The rearrangement uses TRBV29-1 and TRBJ1-2; D not certain. This CDR3 comprises 9 residues. V lost 3 bases and J 6 bases, leaving 2 bases between the germline ends. Per germline, CDR1 SQVTM and CDR2 ANQGSEA. As DNA, the CDR3 is TGCAGCGTTGACGATGGCTACACCTTC. Its translation: CSVDDGYTF.

This clonotype was seen more than once but under ten times. The genes are TRBV7-3 and TRBJ2-4; 10 nucleotides agree with TRBD2. Germline V gene sequence: CDR1 SGHTA, CDR2 FQGTGA. The ends lost 5 bases at V and 6 bases at J; junction bases unmatched: 10. This CDR3 is 16 amino acids long. The chain's CDR3 is CASSPRSGGAINIQYF. The CDR3 nucleotides are TGTGCCAGCAGCCCACGGAGCGGGGGGGCTATAAACATTCAGTACTTC. The whole variable domain, remainder taken from reference TRBV7-3 and TRBJ2-4, is GAGVSQTPSNKVTEKGKYVELRCDPISGHTALYWYRQSLGQGPEFLIYFQGTGAADDSGLPNDRFFAVRPEGSVSTLKIQRTERGDSAVYLCASSPRSGGAINIQYFGAGTRLSVL.

This clonotype was detected many times. The chain has TRBV30 and TRBJ1-1; D may be TRBD1 (5 bases). CDR1 is GTSNPN, CDR2 SVGIG, per germline (reference sequence). The CDR3 covers 14 residues. Trimming cost V 4 bases and J 0 bases, with 12 bases left between them. CDR3 in amino acids: CAWTIRGLNTEAFF. DNA of the CDR3: TGTGCCTGGACCATCCGGGGGTTGAACACTGAAGCTTTCTTT.

V usage is TRBV5-1 and J usage is TRBJ2-2, with 7 bases fitting TRBD1. The CDR3 is 17 residues long. The ends lost 5 bases at V and 1 base at J; junction bases unmatched: 11. Germline V CDR1 and CDR2: SGHRS, YFSETQ. For the CDR3, the DNA is TGCGCCAGCAGGATGGGGAGACAGGGCCTGAACACCGGGGAGCTGTTTTTT. Protein product: CASRMGRQGLNTGELFF.

The chain couples TRBV7-3 to TRBJ2-5; D possibly matches TRBD1 or TRBD2 (6 bases each). Germline assignment: CDR1 SGHTA and CDR2 FQGTGA. CDR3 length: 14 residues. Trimming shortened V by 2 bases and J by 5 bases, and 12 bases separated the two germline ends. The CDR3 DNA follows: TGTGCCAGCAGCTTATTGGGGGGCATGGAGACCCAGTACTTC. Its protein is CASSLLGGMETQYF.

Only a few counts were recorded for this clonotype. The CDR3 loop is CASSLIRTGHPYEQYF. Written as DNA, the CDR3 is TGTGCCAGCAGCTTAATTAGGACAGGGCATCCCTACGAGCAGTACTTC. This chain links TRBV7-6 with TRBJ2-7; 8 positions match TRBD1. The CDR3 totals 16 residues. Per germline, CDR1 SGHVS and CDR2 FNYEAQ. V was pared by 2 bases and J by 2 bases, with 8 bases of the junction left unmatched.

This clonotype was observed at least ten times. The rearrangement uses TRBV20-1 and TRBJ1-1; D unresolved. Germline loops: CDR1 DFQATT, CDR2 SNEGSKA (reference sequence). Trimming took off 3 bases at V and 1 base at J, with 9 bases between the two ends. The CDR3 runs to 13 residues. The CDR3: CSASGRKNTEAFF. The CDR3 coding sequence is TGCAGTGCTAGCGGGAGGAAGAACACTGAAGCTTTCTTT.

This clonotype was found many times. This chain links TRBV7-2 with TRBJ1-2, with D maybe TRBD1 (5 bases). This CDR3 spans 14 amino acids. The ends were cut back, 1 base at V and 8 bases at J, with 14 bases in the middle. Germline assignment: CDR1 SGHTA and CDR2 FQGNSA. The CDR3 is CASSLVEAGGGYTF. The CDR3 DNA sequence: TGTGCCAGCAGCTTAGTGGAGGCCGGGGGAGGCTACACCTTC.

In nucleotides, the CDR3 is TGTGCCACCAGCAGTGAAGGCGGGGCCTACGAGCAGTACTTC. Protein product: CATSSEGGAYEQYF. This chain uses TRBV15 with TRBJ2-7; perhaps TRBD2 as D (6 bases). CDR1 is LNHNV and CDR2 is YYDKDF in the germline V gene (reference sequence). V was shortened by 3 bases and J by 2 bases, with 11 bases between the two germline ends. This CDR3 contains 14 residues.

This chain links TRBV7-2 with TRBJ2-1; D uncertain. The CDR3 is 16 residues long. Trimming took off 1 base at V and 7 bases at J, with 17 bases between the two ends. Germline CDR1 is SGHTA and CDR2 is FQGNSA. DNA for the CDR3: TGTGCCAGCAGCTTAGGCACTCTGCCCTCCAGTAATGAGCAGTTCTTC. Translation: CASSLGTLPSSNEQFF.

Ten or more counts support this clonotype. V usage is TRBV3-1 and J usage is TRBJ2-5; D might be TRBD2 (5 bases). This CDR3 has 13 amino acids. The germline V gene has CDR1 LGHDT and CDR2 YNNKEL (reference sequence). Between the trimmed V and J ends, which lost 0 bases and 5 bases, there was a span of 7 bases. The CDR3 sequence is CASSQDWRETQYF. Written as DNA, the CDR3 is TGTGCCAGCAGCCAAGACTGGAGGGAGACCCAGTACTTC.

This clonotype has just a few counts. The chain is built from TRBV7-9 and TRBJ1-2, with D unclear. The V end was cut by 5 bases, the J end by 7 bases, with 14 bases between. This CDR3 has 13 residues. Germline CDR1 is SEHNR and CDR2 is FQNEAQ (reference sequence). This chain's CDR3 is CASSIGSAPGYTF. Written as DNA, the CDR3 is TGTGCCAGCAGCATAGGATCTGCCCCTGGCTACACCTTC.